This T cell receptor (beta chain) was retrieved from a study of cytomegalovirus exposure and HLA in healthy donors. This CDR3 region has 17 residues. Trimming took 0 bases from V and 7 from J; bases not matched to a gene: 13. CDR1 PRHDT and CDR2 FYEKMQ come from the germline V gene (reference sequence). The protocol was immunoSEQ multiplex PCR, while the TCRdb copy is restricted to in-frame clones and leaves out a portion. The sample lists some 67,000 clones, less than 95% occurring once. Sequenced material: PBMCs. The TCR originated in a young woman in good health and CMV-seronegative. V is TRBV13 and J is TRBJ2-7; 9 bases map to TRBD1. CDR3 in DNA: TGTGCCAGCAGCTTAGGACCGTGGAGGACAGGGGTTCGAGAGCAGTACTTC. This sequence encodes CASSLGPWRTGVREQYF.